This T cell receptor (beta chain) was sequenced in a study of T cell responses to AZD1222 COVID-19 vaccine (dated by TCRdb to the early 2020s). Looking at the study overall: AZD1222 recipients with second doses at about 4 weeks or about 12 weeks were pooled, because spike-specific TCR depth and breadth did not differ between schedules. A total of approximately 230 trial participants underwent TCR sequencing, of whom some 210 received two doses of AZD1222 and some 26 received two doses of the MenACWY control vaccine. Trial participants were enrolled by age into 18-55, 56-69 and 70-plus year subgroups, with approximately 160, 26 and 62 TCR-sequenced participants respectively.

The paper as a whole reports these results and caveats: Participants were mostly white British and included more females than males, and it was suggested by the authors that clonal diversity may have been underestimated. After two AZD1222 doses, spike-specific TCR breadth and depth were significantly higher than at day 0 and than in MenACWY recipients. Reportedly, almost half of the unique spike-specific TCRs recognized epitopes lying outside the regions that are mutated in the B.1.351 and B.1.1.7 variants. Conclusions about previously exposed vaccinees were limited because only six or seven AZD1222 recipients were SARS-CoV-2 seropositive at baseline. In the small 56-69-year group, the increase in depth fell short of significance, most likely because of low power. CD4 TCRs associated with the vaccine covered the entire spike protein, and the dominant responses were in regions 160-218 and 743-854. Because no samples from the day 14 peak response were available, repertoires could be characterized only after the peak T cell response.

The CDR3 regions of human TCRbeta chains were analyzed by immunosequencing. On the study's bioinformatics: TCRs in the repertoires were compared against a reference library of SARS-CoV-2-specific TCRs that had been generated with the MIRA antigen-specificity platform. Breadth was defined as the fraction of unique TCRs that were SARS-CoV-2-associated, and depth was defined as the fraction of total T cells that were SARS-CoV-2-associated. Each spike-specific TCR was assigned to its reactive spike region and to a CD4 or CD8 class using the MIRA data. Log10-transformed breadth and depth values were compared by one-way ANOVA with Sidak's multiple comparisons tests. The table was pulled from immuneACCESS by TCRdb, which kept in-frame rearrangements only. Such tables lose some clones; where checked, under half of the loss comes from unresolved V genes, and the rest has no known cause. V and J calls and clone size follow that table, whereas D and trimming were derived from the DNA. For this sample the table gives 110,000 to 150,000 clones, of which 92% were detected only once. Under 2% of the sample goes to the ten largest clones.

In light of the paper, this sample's time point label describes: baseline before first vaccination. The vaccinee samples were drawn from two UK trials, COV001 and COV002, one of which was a single-blind randomized controlled phase 2/3 trial testing AZD1222 (ChAdOx1 nCoV-19) in healthy adults. For TCRbeta chain sequencing, PBMC samples from trial participants were taken at day 0 and at day 28 after the second dose. The CDR3 covers 15 residues, taking in both the cysteine and the phenylalanine. Of the read, only the CDR3 DNA is kept; its 45 bases are in frame from base 1. The junction shows trimming of 0 bases on V and 5 bases on J, and the gene matches do not reach 5 bases of it. The CDR1 and CDR2 encoded by the germline V gene are SGHTS and YDEGEE. This clone was seen once. The target of this receptor is not known. No much larger clone exists at a distance of one base, and base qualities are not known.

This specimen consisted of peripheral blood, obtained on day 0 of AZD1222 vaccination. Here the chain combines TRBV5-8 and TRBJ2-1, with 7 bases matching TRBD1. The TCR was taken from an adult in good health. The nucleotide sequence is given as TGTGCCAGCAGCTTGGATACAGGGGAGAACAATGAGCAGTTCTTC. The resulting protein is CASSLDTGENNEQFF.